By frequency, the clone carrying this T cell receptor (beta chain) registers medium-sized. Its antigen is unknown. The CDR3 has 12 amino acids. Per germline, CDR1 SQVTM and CDR2 ANQGSEA. The source of the sample is a study of CXCR3-negative and CXCR3-positive naive CD8 T cells. The wider study: For each library, about 1.5 +/- 0.3 million TRB reads were obtained, about 135 million in total.

The authors gated naive CD8+ T cells as CD45RO-CCR7+CD27+CD95-. The TRB libraries of cDNA were built by UMI-labeled 5' RACE. No DNA is given; TCRdb re-called the 5' RACE reads and lists each CDR3 protein once. The sample table sets out some 7,600 distinct CDR3 sequences. General study points: Within a donor, both naive subsets shared TRBV-TRBJ usage, unlike memory cells. Against CXCR3-negative naive cells, CXCR3-positive naive cells showed more hydrophobic TRB CDR3s.

The sample taken for sequencing was naive CXCR3+ CD8+ T cells from blood. The subset: CD45RO-CCR7+CD27+CD95- naive CD8+ T cells expressing CXCR3 (TNR3+). The chain couples TRBV29-1 to TRBJ2-1. This TCR was sampled from a human donor in good health. Some clones in this sample may be carry-over from other donors' samples. This chain's CDR3 is CSVEGGYNEQFF.